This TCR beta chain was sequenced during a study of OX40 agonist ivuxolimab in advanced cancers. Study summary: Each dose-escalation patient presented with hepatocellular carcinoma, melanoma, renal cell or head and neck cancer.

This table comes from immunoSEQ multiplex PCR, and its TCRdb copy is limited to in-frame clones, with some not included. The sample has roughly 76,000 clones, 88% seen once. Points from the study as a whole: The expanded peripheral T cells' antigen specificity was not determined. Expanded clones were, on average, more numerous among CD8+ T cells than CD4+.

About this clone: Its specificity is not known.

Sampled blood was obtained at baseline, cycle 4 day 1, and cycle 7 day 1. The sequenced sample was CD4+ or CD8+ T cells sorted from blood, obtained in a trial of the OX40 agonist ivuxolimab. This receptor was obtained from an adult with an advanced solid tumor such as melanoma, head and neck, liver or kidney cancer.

In DNA form, the CDR3 reads TGTGCCAGCAGCGTTAGAGGGGACCGAAACACCGGGGAGCTGTTTTTT. Protein sequence: CASSVRGDRNTGELFF. This rearrangement joins TRBV9 to TRBJ2-2, with D perhaps given as TRBD1 or TRBD2 (5 bases each). Trimming cost V 2 bases and J 2 bases, with 13 bases left between them. This CDR3 region has 16 residues. Germline CDR1 reads SGDLS; CDR2 reads YYNGEE.